This T cell receptor (beta chain) was recorded in a study of cytomegalovirus exposure and HLA in healthy donors. V was shortened by 11 bases and J by 2 bases, with 16 bases between the two germline ends. The CDR3 extends over 13 amino acids. Germline V lookup: CDR1 SEHNR, CDR2 FQNEAQ (reference sequence). This clone was counted a few times. PCR involved 60 Vbeta and 13 Jbeta primers. Using immunoSEQ multiplex PCR, the repertoire was profiled, and TCRdb retains in-frame clones only, with some absent. The table has around 120,000 clones, more than 60% seen once. This chain uses TRBV7-9 with TRBJ2-7, with a possible D match to TRBD2 (6 bases). Sequenced input: PBMCs. This TCR derives from a woman between 35 and 50 years old in good health and CMV-seronegative. The CDR3 sequence: CALSRGGTYEQYF. CDR3 in DNA: TGTGCCCTTAGCCGGGGAGGCACCTACGAGCAGTACTTC.